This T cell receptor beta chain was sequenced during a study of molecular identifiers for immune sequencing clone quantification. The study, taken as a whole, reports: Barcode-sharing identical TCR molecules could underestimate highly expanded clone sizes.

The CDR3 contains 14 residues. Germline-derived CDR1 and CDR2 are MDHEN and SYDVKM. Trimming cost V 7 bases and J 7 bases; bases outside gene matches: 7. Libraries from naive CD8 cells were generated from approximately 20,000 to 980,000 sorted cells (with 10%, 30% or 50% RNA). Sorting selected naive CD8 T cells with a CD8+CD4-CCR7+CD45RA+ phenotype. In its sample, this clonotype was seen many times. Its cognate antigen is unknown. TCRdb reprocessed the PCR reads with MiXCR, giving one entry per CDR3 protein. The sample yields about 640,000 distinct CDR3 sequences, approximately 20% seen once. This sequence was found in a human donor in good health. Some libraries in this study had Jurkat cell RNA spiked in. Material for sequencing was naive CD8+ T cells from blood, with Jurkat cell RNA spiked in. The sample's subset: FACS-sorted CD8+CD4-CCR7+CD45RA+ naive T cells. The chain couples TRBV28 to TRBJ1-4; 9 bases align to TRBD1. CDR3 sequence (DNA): TGTGCCAGCATCGGGACAGGGAGGAGTGAAAAACTGTTTTTT. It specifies CASIGTGRSEKLFF.